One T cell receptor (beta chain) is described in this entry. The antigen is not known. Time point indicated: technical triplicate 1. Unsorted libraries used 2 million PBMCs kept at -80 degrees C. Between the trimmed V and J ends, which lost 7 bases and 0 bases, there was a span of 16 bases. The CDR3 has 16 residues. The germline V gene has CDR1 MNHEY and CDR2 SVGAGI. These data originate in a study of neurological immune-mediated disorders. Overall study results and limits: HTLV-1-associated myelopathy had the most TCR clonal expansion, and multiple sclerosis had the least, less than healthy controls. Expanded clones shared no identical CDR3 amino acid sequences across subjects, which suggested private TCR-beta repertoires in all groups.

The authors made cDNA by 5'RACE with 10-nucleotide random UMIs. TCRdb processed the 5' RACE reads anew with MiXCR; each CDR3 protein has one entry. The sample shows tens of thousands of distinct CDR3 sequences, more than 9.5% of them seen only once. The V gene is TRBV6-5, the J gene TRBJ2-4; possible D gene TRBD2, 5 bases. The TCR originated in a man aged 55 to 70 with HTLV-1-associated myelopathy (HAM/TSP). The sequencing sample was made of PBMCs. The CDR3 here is CASTSRGSLAKNIQYF. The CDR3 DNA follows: TGTGCCAGCACCTCTCGGGGATCCCTAGCCAAAAACATTCAGTACTTC.